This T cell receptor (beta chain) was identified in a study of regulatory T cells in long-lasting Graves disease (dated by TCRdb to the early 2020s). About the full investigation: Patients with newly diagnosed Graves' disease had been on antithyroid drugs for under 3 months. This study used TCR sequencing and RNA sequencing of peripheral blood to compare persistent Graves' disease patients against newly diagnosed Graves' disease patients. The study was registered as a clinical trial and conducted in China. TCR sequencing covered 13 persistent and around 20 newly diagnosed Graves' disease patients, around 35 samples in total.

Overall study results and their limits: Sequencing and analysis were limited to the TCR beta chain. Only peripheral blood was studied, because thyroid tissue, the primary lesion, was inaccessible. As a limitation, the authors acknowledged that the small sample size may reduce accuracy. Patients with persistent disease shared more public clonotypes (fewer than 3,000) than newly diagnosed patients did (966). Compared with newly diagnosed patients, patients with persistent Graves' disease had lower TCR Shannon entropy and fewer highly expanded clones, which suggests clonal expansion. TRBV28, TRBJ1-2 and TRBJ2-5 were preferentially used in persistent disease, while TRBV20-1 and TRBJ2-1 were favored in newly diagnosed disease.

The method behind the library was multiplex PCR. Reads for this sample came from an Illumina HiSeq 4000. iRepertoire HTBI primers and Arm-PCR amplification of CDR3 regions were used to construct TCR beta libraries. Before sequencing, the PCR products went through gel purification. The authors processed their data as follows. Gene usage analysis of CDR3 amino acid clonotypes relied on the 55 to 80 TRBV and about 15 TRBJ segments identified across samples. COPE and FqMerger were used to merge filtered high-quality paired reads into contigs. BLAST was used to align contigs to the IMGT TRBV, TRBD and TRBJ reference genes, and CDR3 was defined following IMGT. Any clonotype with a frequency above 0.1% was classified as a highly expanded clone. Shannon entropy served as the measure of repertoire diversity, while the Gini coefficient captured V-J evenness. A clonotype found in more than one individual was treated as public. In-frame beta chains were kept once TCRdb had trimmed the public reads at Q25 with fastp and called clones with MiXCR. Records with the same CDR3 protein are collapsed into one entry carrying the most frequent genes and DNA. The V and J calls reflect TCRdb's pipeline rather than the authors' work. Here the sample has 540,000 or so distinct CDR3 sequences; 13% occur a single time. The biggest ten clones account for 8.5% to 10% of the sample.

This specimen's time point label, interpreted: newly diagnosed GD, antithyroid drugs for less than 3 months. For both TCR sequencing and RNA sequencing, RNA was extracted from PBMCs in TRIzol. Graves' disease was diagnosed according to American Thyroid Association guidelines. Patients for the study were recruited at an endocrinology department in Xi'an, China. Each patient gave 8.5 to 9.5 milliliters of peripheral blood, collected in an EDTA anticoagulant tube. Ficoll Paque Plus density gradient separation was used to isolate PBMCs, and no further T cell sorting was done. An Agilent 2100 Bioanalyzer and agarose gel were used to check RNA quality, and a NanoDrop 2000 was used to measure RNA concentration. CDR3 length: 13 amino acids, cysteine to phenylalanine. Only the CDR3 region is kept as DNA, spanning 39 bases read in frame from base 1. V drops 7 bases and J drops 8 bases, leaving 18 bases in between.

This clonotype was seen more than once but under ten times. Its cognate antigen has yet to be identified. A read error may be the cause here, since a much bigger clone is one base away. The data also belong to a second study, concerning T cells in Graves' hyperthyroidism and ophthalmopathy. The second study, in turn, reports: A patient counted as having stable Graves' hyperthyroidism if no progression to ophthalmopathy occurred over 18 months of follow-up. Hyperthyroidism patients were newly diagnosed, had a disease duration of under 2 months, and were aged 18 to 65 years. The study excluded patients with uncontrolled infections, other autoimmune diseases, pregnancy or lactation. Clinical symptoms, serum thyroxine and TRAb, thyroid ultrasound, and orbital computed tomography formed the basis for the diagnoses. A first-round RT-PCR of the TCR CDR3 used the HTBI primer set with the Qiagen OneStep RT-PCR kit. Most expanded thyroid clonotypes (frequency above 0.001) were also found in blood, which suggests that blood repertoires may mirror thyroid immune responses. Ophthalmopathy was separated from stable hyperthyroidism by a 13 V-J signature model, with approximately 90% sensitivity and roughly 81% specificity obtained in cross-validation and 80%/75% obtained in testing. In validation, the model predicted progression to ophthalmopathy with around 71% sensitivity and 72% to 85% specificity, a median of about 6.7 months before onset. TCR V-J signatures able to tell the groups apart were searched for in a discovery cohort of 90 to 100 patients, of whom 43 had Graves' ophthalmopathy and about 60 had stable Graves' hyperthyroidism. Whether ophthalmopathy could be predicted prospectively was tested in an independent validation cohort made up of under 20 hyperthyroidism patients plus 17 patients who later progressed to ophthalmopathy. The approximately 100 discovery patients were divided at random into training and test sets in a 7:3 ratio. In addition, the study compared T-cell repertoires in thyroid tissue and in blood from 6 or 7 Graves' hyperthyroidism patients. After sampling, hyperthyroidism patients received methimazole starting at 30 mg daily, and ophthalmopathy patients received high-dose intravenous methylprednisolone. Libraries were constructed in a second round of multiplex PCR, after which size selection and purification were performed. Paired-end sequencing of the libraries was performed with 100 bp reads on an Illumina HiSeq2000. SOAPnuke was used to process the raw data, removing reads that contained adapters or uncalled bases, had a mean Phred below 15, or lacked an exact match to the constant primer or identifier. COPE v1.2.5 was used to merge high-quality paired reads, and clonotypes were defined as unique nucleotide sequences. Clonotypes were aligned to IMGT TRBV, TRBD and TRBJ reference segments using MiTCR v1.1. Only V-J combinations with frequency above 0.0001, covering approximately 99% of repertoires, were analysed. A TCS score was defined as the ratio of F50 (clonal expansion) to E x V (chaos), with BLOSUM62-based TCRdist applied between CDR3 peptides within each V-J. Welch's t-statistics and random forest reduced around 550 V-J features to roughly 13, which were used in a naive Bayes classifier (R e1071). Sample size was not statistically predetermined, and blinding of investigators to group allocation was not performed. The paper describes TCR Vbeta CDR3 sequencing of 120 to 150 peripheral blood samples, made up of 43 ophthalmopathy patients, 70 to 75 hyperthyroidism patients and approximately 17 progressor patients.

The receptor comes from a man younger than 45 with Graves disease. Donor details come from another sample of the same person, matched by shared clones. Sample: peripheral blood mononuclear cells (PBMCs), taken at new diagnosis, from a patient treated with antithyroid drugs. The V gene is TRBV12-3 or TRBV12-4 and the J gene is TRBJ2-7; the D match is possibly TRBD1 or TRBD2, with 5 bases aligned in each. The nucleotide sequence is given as TGTGCCAGCACCTCATCGGGGCTTTACAAGCAGTACTTC. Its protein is CASTSSGLYKQYF.